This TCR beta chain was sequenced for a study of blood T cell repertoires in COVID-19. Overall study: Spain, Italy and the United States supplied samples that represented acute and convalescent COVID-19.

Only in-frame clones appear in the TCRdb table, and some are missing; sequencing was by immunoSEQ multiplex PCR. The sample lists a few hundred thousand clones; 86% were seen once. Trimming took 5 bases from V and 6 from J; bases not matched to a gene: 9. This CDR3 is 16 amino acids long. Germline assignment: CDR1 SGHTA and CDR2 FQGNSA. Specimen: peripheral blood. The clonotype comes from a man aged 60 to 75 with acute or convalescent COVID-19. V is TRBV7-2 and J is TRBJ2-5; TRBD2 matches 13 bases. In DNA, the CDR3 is TGTGCCAGCAGCCCTGGACTAGCGGGAGTTGAGAAGACCCAGTACTTC. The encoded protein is CASSPGLAGVEKTQYF.